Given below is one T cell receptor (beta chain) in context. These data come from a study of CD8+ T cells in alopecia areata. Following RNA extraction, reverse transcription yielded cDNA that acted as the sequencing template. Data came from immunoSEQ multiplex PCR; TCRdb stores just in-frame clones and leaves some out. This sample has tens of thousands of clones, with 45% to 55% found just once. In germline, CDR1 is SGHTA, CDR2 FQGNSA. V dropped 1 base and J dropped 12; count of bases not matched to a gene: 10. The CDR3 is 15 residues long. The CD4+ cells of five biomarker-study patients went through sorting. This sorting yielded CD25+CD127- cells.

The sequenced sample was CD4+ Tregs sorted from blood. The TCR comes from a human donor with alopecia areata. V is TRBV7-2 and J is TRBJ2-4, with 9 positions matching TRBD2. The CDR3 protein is CASSLGSGGSQTQYF. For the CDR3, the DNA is TGTGCCAGCAGCTTAGGCAGCGGGGGGAGCCAAACTCAGTACTTC.